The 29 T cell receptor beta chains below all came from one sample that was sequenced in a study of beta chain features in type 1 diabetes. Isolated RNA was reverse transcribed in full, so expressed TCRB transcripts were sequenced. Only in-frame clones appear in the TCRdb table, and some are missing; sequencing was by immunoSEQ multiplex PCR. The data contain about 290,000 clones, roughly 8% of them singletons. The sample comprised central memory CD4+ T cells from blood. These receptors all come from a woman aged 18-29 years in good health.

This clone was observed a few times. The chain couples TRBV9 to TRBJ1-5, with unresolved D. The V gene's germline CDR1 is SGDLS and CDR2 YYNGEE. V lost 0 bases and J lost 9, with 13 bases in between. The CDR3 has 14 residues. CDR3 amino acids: CASSVDYRAGPQHF. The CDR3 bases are TGTGCCAGCAGCGTAGACTACCGCGCCGGGCCCCAGCATTTT.

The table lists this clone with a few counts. The chain's CDR3 is CASSLASRPYF. CDR3 coding DNA: TGTGCCAGCAGCTTAGCTAGTAGACCGTATTTT. This chain joins TRBV7-2 and TRBJ2-3, with D unclear. CDR3 length equals 11 residues. Germline-derived CDR1 and CDR2 are SGHTA and FQGNSA. Trimming pared 0 bases from V and 14 bases from J, leaving 9 bases between.

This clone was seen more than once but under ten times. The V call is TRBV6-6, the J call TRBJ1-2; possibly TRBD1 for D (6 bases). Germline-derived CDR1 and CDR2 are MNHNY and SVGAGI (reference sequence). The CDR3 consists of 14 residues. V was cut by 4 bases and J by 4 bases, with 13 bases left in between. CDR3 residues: CASSFNRVGYGYTF. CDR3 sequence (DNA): TGTGCCAGCAGTTTTAACAGGGTTGGCTATGGCTACACCTTC.

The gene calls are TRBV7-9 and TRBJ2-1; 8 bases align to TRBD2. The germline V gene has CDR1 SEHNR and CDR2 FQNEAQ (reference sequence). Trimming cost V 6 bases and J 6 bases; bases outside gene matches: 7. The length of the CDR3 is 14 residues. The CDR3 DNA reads TGTGCCAGCAGTCGCCCCGGGGGGGGCAATGAGCAGTTCTTC. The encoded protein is CASSRPGGGNEQFF. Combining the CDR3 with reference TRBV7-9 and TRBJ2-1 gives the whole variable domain DTGVSQNPRHKITKRGQNVTFRCDPISEHNRLYWYRQTLGQGPEFLTYFQNEAQLEKSRLLSDRFSAERPKGSFSTLEIQRTEQGDSAMYLCASSRPGGGNEQFFGPGTRLTVL.

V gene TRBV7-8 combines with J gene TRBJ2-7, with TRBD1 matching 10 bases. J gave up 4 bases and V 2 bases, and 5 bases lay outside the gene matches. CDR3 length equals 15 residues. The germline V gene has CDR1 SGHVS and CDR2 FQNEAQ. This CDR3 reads CASSLLTGGSYEQYV. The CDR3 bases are TGTGCCAGCAGCTTATTGACAGGGGGCAGTTACGAGCAGTACGTC.

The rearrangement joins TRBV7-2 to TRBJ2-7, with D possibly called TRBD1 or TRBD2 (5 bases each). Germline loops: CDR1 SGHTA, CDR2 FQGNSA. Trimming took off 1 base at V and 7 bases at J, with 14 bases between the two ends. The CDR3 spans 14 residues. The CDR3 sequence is CASSLEGTPGEQYF. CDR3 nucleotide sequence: TGTGCCAGCAGCTTAGAGGGGACCCCGGGGGAGCAGTACTTC.

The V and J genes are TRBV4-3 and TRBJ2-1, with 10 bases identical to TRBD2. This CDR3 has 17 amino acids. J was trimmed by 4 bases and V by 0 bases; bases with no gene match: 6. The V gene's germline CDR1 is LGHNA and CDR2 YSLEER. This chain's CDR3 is CASSQDYRTSGYNEQFF. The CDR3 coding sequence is TGCGCCAGCAGCCAAGATTATAGGACTAGCGGTTACAATGAGCAGTTCTTC.

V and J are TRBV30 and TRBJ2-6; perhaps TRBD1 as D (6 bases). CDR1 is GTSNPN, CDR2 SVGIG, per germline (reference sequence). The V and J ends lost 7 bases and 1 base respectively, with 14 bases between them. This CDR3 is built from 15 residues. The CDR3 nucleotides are TGTGCCTTACAAAGGGGGAAATCTGGGGCCAACGTCCTGACTTTC. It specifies CALQRGKSGANVLTF.

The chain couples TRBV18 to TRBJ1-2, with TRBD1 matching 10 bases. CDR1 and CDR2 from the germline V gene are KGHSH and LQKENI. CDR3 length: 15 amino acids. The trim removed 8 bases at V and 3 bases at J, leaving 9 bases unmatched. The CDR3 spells CASTMGQGRDYGYTF. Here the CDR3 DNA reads TGTGCCAGCACCATGGGACAGGGGCGGGACTATGGCTACACCTTC.

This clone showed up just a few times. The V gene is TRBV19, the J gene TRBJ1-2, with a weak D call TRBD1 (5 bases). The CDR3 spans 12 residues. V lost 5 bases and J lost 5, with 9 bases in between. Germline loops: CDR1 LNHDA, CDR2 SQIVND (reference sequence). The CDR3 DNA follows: TGTGCCAGTAGTCCCACAGGATATGGCTACACCTTC. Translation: CASSPTGYGYTF. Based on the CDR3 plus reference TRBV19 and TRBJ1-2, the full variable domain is DGGITQSPKYLFRKEGQNVTLSCEQNLNHDAMYWYRQDPGQGLRLIYYSQIVNDFQKGDIAEGYSVSREKKESFPLTVTSAQKNPTAFYLCASSPTGYGYTFGSGTRLTVV.

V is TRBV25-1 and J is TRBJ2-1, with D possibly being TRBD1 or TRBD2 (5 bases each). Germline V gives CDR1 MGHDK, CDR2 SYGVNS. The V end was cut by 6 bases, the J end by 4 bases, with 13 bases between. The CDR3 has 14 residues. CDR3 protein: CASRKGTAYNEQFF. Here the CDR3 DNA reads TGTGCCAGCAGGAAGGGGACGGCATACAATGAGCAGTTCTTC.

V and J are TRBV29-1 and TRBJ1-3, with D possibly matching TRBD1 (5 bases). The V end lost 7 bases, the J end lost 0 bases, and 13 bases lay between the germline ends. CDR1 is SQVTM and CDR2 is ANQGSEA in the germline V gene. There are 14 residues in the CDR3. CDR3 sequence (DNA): TGCAGCGCCGCGACAGCACTCTCTGGAAACACCATATATTTT. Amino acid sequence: CSAATALSGNTIYF.

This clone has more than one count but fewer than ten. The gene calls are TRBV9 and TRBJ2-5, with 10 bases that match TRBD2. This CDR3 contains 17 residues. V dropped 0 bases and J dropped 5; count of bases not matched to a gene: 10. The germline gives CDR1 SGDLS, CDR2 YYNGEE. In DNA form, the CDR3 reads TGTGCCAGCAGCGTAGGTTCTAGCGGGGGAGCCGCGGAGACCCAGTACTTC. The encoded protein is CASSVGSSGGAAETQYF.

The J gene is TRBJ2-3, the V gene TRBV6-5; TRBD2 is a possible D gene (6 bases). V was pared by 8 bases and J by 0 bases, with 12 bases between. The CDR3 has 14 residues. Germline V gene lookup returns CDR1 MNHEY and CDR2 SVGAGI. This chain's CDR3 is CASRVGLSTDTQYF. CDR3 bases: TGTGCCAGCCGGGTGGGACTTAGCACAGATACGCAGTATTTT.

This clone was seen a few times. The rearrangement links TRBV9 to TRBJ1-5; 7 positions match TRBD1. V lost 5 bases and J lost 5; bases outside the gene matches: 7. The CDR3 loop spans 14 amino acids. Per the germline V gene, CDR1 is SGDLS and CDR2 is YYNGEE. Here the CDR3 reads CASSRQGFDQPQHF. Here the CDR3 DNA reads TGTGCCAGCAGTAGACAGGGCTTCGATCAGCCCCAGCATTTT.

The CDR3 loop reads CASSYPSGNEQFF. The CDR3 coding sequence is TGTGCCAGCAGTTACCCCTCAGGTAATGAGCAGTTCTTC. The genes are TRBV6-5 and TRBJ2-1; no clear D. The CDR3 covers 13 residues. Trimming cost V 2 bases and J 7 bases, with 9 bases left between them. Germline V gene data show CDR1 as MNHEY and CDR2 as SVGAGI.

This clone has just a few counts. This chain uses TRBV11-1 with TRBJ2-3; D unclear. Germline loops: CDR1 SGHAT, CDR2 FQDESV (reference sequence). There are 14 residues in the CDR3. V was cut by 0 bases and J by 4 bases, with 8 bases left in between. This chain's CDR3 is CASSLALTSDTQYF. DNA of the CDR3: TGTGCCAGCAGCTTAGCGCTCACCTCAGATACGCAGTATTTT.

CDR3 coding DNA: TGCGCCAGCAGCTTGGCCGGCAAGAGGAACTATGGCTACACCTTC. It is translated as CASSLAGKRNYGYTF. The chain couples TRBV5-1 to TRBJ1-2, with no clear D. CDR3 length: 15 amino acids. V was pared by 0 bases and J by 2 bases, with 11 bases between. The germline V gene has CDR1 SGHRS and CDR2 YFSETQ.

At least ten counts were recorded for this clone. CDR3 protein: CASSQEGRRTSYEQYF. The DNA for the CDR3 is TGTGCCAGCAGCCAAGAAGGGCGCAGGACTTCCTACGAGCAGTACTTC. The chain combines TRBV5-4 with TRBJ2-7, with a possible D match to TRBD2 (5 bases). With 4 bases removed from V and 1 base from J, the gap between germline ends came to 18 bases. This CDR3 is built from 16 residues. Germline-derived CDR1 and CDR2 are SGHNT and YYREEE (reference sequence).

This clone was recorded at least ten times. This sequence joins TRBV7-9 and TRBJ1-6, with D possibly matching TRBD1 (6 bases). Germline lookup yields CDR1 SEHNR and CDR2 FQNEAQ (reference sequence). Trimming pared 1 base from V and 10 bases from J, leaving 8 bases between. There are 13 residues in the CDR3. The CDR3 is CASSLGGQSPLHF. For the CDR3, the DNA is TGTGCCAGCAGCTTAGGGGGGCAATCACCCCTCCACTTT. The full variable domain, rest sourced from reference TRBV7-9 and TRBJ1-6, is DTGVSQNPRHKITKRGQNVTFRCDPISEHNRLYWYRQTLGQGPEFLTYFQNEAQLEKSRLLSDRFSAERPKGSFSTLEIQRTEQGDSAMYLCASSLGGQSPLHFGNGTRLTVT.

CDR3 loop: CASSQAGRRGPNTEAFF. As DNA, the CDR3 is TGTGCCAGCAGCCAAGCCGGACGACGAGGACCGAACACTGAAGCTTTCTTT. This chain joins TRBV14 and TRBJ1-1, with D uncertain. Germline CDR1 SGHDN, CDR2 FVKESK. The CDR3 is 17 residues long. Trimming shortened V by 1 base and J by 1 base, and 16 bases separated the two germline ends.

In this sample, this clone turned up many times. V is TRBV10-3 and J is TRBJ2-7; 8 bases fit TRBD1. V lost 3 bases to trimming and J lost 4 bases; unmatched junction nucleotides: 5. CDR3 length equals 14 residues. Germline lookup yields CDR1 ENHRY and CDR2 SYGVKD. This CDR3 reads CAISDRQGTYEQYF. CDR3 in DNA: TGTGCCATCAGTGATCGACAGGGGACTTACGAGCAGTACTTC.

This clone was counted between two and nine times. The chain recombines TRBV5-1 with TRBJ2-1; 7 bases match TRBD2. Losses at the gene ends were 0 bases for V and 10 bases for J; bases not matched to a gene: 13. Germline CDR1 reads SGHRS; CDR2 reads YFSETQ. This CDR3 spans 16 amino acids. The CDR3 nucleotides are TGCGCCAGCAGCTTGGGGGCAGCGGGGCCGACCTCCGAGCAGTTCTTC. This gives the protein CASSLGAAGPTSEQFF. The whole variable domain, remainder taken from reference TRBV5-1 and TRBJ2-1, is KAGVTQTPRYLIKTRGQQVTLSCSPISGHRSVSWYQQTPGQGLQFLFEYFSETQRNKGNFPGRFSGRQFSNSRSEMNVSTLELGDSALYLCASSLGAAGPTSEQFFGPGTRLTVL.

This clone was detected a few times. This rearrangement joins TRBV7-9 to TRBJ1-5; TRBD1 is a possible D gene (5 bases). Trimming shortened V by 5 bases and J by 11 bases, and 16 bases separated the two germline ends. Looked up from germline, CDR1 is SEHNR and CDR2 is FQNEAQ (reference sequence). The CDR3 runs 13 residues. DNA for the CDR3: TGTGCCAGCAGCCCCGGATCGACAGTTTCCCAGCATTTT. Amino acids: CASSPGSTVSQHF.

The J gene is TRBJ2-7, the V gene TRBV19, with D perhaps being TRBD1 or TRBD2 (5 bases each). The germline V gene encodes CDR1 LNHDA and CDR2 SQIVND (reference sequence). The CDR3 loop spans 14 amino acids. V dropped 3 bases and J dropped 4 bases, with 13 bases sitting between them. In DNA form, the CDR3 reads TGTGCCAGTAGTATTAACCGGGGCCTGTACGAGCAGTACTTC. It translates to CASSINRGLYEQYF.

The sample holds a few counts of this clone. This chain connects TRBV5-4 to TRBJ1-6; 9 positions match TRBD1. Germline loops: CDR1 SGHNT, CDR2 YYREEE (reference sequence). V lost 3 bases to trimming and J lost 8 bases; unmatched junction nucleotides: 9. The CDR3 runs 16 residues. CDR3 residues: CASSSAGTGRDSPLHF. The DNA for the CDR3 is TGTGCCAGCAGCTCGGCCGGGACAGGGAGGGATTCACCCCTCCACTTT.

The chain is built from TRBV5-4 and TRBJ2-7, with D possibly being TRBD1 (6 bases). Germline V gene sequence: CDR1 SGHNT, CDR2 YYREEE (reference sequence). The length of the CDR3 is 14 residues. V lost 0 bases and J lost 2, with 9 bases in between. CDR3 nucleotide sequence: TGTGCCAGCAGCTTGGTGGCAGGGGCCTACGAGCAGTACGTC. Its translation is CASSLVAGAYEQYV.

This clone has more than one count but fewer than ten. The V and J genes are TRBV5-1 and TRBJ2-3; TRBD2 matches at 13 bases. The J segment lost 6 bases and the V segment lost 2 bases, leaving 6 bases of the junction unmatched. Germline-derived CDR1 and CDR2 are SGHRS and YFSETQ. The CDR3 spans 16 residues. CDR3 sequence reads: CASSLKTSGRNDTQYF. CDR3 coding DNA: TGCGCCAGCAGCTTAAAGACTAGCGGGAGGAACGATACGCAGTATTTT. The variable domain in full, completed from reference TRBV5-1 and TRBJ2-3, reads KAGVTQTPRYLIKTRGQQVTLSCSPISGHRSVSWYQQTPGQGLQFLFEYFSETQRNKGNFPGRFSGRQFSNSRSEMNVSTLELGDSALYLCASSLKTSGRNDTQYFGPGTRLTVL.

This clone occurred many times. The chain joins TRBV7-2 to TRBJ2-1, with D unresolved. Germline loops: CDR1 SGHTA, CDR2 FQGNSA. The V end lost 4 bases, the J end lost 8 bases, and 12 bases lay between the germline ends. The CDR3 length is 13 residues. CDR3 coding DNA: TGTGCCAGCAGCTCCTCCCATGGCGATGAGCAGTTCTTC. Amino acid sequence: CASSSSHGDEQFF.